This passage covers 25 T cell receptor beta chains from one sample sequenced in a study of shared clonotypes between healthy human individuals. The method was immunoSEQ multiplex PCR; TCRdb's version includes in-frame clones alone and lacks a portion of them. The sample holds 600,000 to 700,000 clones, less than 80% seen once. The sample comprised memory CD4+ T cells sorted from blood. Documented subset: CD45RA-negative fraction. These receptors were collected from a woman in her thirties in good health.

This rearrangement joins TRBV5-1 to TRBJ2-1; 9 nucleotides line up with TRBD2. The CDR3 sequence is 14 residues long. The germline gives CDR1 SGHRS, CDR2 YFSETQ. Here the CDR3 DNA reads TGCGGGGGCTGCCCTAGCGGGATCTACAATGAGCAGTTCTTC. This gives the protein CGGCPSGIYNEQFF.

With respect to this clone: It may be a read error: a sequence one base away is much more abundant. The chain uses TRBV25-1 and TRBJ2-7; tentative D call: TRBD2 (5 bases). CDR3 length equals 15 residues. The germline gives CDR1 MGHDK, CDR2 SYGVNS. The CDR3, as DNA: TGTGTCAGCAGTGAAGAGGGTGACGACTCCTACGAGCAGTACTTC. This translates into CVSSEEGDDSYEQYF.

The genes are TRBV9 and TRBJ1-4; D is unresolved. The V gene lost 3 bases and the J gene lost 8 bases, with 14 bases spanning the gap. Per the germline V gene, CDR1 is SGDLS and CDR2 is YYNGEE. The CDR3 sequence is 14 residues long. This CDR3 reads CASSGGVMEEKLFF. The CDR3 nucleotides are TGTGCCAGCAGCGGTGGGGTAATGGAAGAAAAACTGTTTTTT.

This clone was observed many times. The genes are TRBV5-1 and TRBJ2-5, with D perhaps TRBD2 (6 bases). From germline, CDR1 is SGHRS and CDR2 YFSETQ. Trimming removed 4 bases at V and 11 bases at J, with 12 bases between. CDR3 length: 11 residues. The CDR3 DNA reads as TGCGCCAGCAGCCCCGGACGGGAGCAGTACTTC. Translating gives CASSPGREQYF.

This chain links TRBV7-9 with TRBJ2-2, with 7 nucleotides matching TRBD1. V trimming: 2 bases; J trimming: 0 bases; junction bases outside the gene matches: 9. The CDR3 is made up of 18 amino acids. Germline V CDR1 and CDR2: SEHNR, FQNEAQ (reference sequence). The CDR3 region is CASSLRGGPNPNTGELFF. Here the CDR3 DNA reads TGTGCCAGCAGCTTACGAGGGGGCCCAAATCCGAACACCGGGGAGCTGTTTTTT.

The rearrangement joins TRBV14 to TRBJ1-1, with 7 bases identical to TRBD1. Germline V gives CDR1 SGHDN, CDR2 FVKESK. V was clipped by 1 base and J by 0 bases; unmatched bases: 5. The CDR3 is made up of 16 amino acids. The CDR3 here is CASSQGYRGMNTEAFF. The CDR3 DNA is TGTGCCAGCAGCCAAGGGTACAGGGGAATGAACACTGAAGCTTTCTTT. Complete variable domain (other parts from reference TRBV14 and TRBJ1-1): EAGVTQFPSHSVIEKGQTVTLRCDPISGHDNLYWYRRVMGKEIKFLLHFVKESKQDESGMPNNRFLAERTGGTYSTLKVQPAELEDSGVYFCASSQGYRGMNTEAFFGQGTRLTVV.

This chain uses TRBV28 with TRBJ1-2; TRBD1 might be the D (5 bases). Between the trimmed V and J ends, which lost 7 bases and 6 bases, there was a span of 18 bases. The CDR3 has 14 amino acids. The germline gives CDR1 MDHEN, CDR2 SYDVKM. The CDR3 bases are TGTGCCAGCAAGGTCCCCGCGGGAGGGGATGGCTACACCTTC. This translates into CASKVPAGGDGYTF.

The chain carries TRBV28 and TRBJ2-7; D might be TRBD2 (6 bases). Germline values: CDR1 MDHEN, CDR2 SYDVKM. The CDR3 is made up of 16 amino acids. Trimming removed 5 bases from V and 5 bases from J, with 22 bases in between. CDR3 loop: CASSRERSGVWDEQYF. As DNA, the CDR3 is TGTGCCAGCAGTAGGGAGAGATCGGGGGTATGGGACGAGCAGTACTTC.

V usage is TRBV21-1 and J usage is TRBJ1-1. TRBV21-1 is deemed a pseudogene. This CDR3 is built from 12 residues. CDR3 in DNA: TGTGCCAGCATCCAAGTAGGAACTGAAGCTTTCTTT. This translates into CASIQVGTEAFF.

This clone was recorded many times. This chain links TRBV6-5 with TRBJ2-1, with 7 bases matching TRBD2. V lost 10 bases and J lost 0; bases outside the gene matches: 9. Germline values: CDR1 MNHEY, CDR2 SVGAGI. This CDR3 is 15 amino acids long. The CDR3 reads CATTRREGSYNEQFF. CDR3 coding DNA: TGTGCCACCACTCGGAGGGAGGGCTCCTACAATGAGCAGTTCTTC.

The V gene is TRBV18, the J gene TRBJ2-7, with D uncertain. Between the trimmed V and J ends, which lost 7 bases and 1 base, there was a span of 14 bases. The CDR3 sequence is 14 residues long. CDR1 and CDR2 from the germline V gene are KGHSH and LQKENI. The CDR3 region has the DNA TGTGCCAGCTTACATGACTCGTCGTCCTACGAGCAGTACTTC. This translates into CASLHDSSSYEQYF.

The chain recombines TRBV5-1 with TRBJ2-1; 9 nucleotides match TRBD1. V lost 4 bases to trimming and J lost 6 bases; unmatched junction nucleotides: 8. The CDR3 is 15 residues long. Germline V gene sequence: CDR1 SGHRS, CDR2 YFSETQ. CDR3 bases: TGCGCCAGCAGCATAGGGGACAGGGATGGCAATGAGCAGTTCTTC. Translation: CASSIGDRDGNEQFF. The whole variable domain, remainder taken from reference TRBV5-1 and TRBJ2-1, is KAGVTQTPRYLIKTRGQQVTLSCSPISGHRSVSWYQQTPGQGLQFLFEYFSETQRNKGNFPGRFSGRQFSNSRSEMNVSTLELGDSALYLCASSIGDRDGNEQFFGPGTRLTVL.

V gene TRBV5-1 combines with J gene TRBJ1-4, with D possibly TRBD1 on 6 matching bases. V gave up 3 bases and J gave up 2 bases, with 20 bases separating them. The CDR3 totals 18 residues. Germline CDR1 SGHRS, CDR2 YFSETQ. The CDR3 loop is CASSWRGAGRSTNEKLFF. The CDR3, as DNA: TGCGCCAGCAGCTGGCGGGGGGCAGGGAGGAGCACTAATGAAAAACTGTTTTTT.

The rearrangement links TRBV5-1 to TRBJ2-1; D ambiguous. The V and J ends lost 4 bases and 8 bases respectively, with 16 bases between them. CDR1 is SGHRS and CDR2 is YFSETQ in the germline V gene. The CDR3 consists of 14 residues. The CDR3 is CASSIGPAVDEQFF. The CDR3 DNA follows: TGCGCCAGCAGCATTGGACCCGCCGTGGATGAGCAGTTCTTC.

V gene TRBV2 combines with J gene TRBJ2-5; 9 nucleotides line up with TRBD2. From germline, CDR1 is SNHLY and CDR2 FYNNEI. The CDR3 contains 16 residues. J lost 3 bases, V lost 6 bases, and 11 bases had no gene match. The CDR3 region is CASRAPRASGKETQYF. The CDR3 DNA sequence: TGTGCCAGCAGGGCCCCCCGGGCTAGCGGGAAAGAGACCCAGTACTTC.

This CDR3 is CASSTLQGVDGYTF. CDR3 coding DNA: TGTGCCAGTAGTACCTTACAGGGGGTCGACGGCTACACCTTC. The V and J genes are TRBV19 and TRBJ1-2; 8 bases are shared with TRBD1. Trimming took 4 bases from V and 8 from J; bases not matched to a gene: 9. The germline CDR1 and CDR2 sequences are LNHDA and SQIVND (reference sequence). The CDR3 covers 14 residues.

This clone appeared a few times. The junction does not match germline at one end; this may be a read error. The rearrangement uses TRBV5-1 and TRBJ2-7, with TRBD2 identical over 11 bases. Looked up from germline, CDR1 is SGHRS and CDR2 is YFSETQ. There are 16 residues in the CDR3. DNA of the CDR3: TGCGCCAGCAGATTGGGACTAGCGGTTAGCTCCTACGAGCAGTACTTC. This gives the protein CASRLGLAVSSYEQYF.

CDR3 loop: CASSLEPTGDEETQYF. The CDR3 DNA reads as TGCGCCAGCAGCTTGGAGCCGACAGGGGACGAAGAGACCCAGTACTTC. This chain joins TRBV5-1 and TRBJ2-5; 8 bases agree with TRBD1. Germline V gene sequence: CDR1 SGHRS, CDR2 YFSETQ. V gave up 0 bases and J gave up 3 bases; unmatched junction bases: 7. The CDR3 extends over 16 amino acids.

This clone was observed a handful of times. Additional DNA sequences in this sample encode the identical CDR3. This chain connects TRBV19 to TRBJ2-1; the match to TRBD2 covers 13 bases. This CDR3 spans 15 amino acids. The J segment lost 6 bases and the V segment lost 4 bases, leaving 3 bases of the junction unmatched. Germline V gene data show CDR1 as LNHDA and CDR2 as SQIVND (reference sequence). The CDR3 is CASSTGTSGINEQFF. CDR3 nucleotide sequence: TGTGCCAGTAGTACAGGGACTAGCGGGATCAATGAGCAGTTCTTC.

V gene TRBV28 combines with J gene TRBJ2-7; no definite D call. Trimming shortened V by 7 bases and J by 0 bases, and 10 bases separated the two germline ends. The germline gives CDR1 MDHEN, CDR2 SYDVKM. This CDR3 has 13 amino acids. The CDR3 sequence: CASNGRSSYEQYF. The CDR3, as DNA: TGTGCCAGCAACGGACGGAGCTCCTACGAGCAGTACTTC.

The CDR3 here is CATGSGWETQYF. CDR3 sequence (DNA): TGTGCCACAGGATCGGGGTGGGAGACCCAGTACTTC. This sequence joins TRBV19 and TRBJ2-5; D perhaps matches TRBD2 (5 bases). The germline V gene encodes CDR1 LNHDA and CDR2 SQIVND (reference sequence). The CDR3 is 12 residues long. V was trimmed by 10 bases and J by 5 bases, leaving 14 bases between them.

As concerns this clone: A junction end diverges from the germline sequence, so it may reflect a read error. The chain recombines TRBV5-1 with TRBJ2-7; no clear D. The CDR3 runs 9 residues. Germline assignment: CDR1 SGHRS and CDR2 YFSETQ. The CDR3: CASSPSQYF. CDR3 sequence (DNA): TGTGCCAGCAGCCCTTCCCAGTACTTC.

The gene calls are TRBV6-6 and TRBJ2-5; TRBD2 aligns across 9 bases. The CDR3 is 14 amino acids. In germline, CDR1 is MNHNY, CDR2 SVGAGI (reference sequence). After removal of 4 bases from V and 3 bases from J, the junction contained 3 bases not matched to a gene. DNA of the CDR3: TGTGCCAGCAGTTTTAGCGGGAGTGAAGAGACCCAGTACTTC. Its translation is CASSFSGSEETQYF.

This clone turned up a few times. The same CDR3 arises from other DNA sequences in this sample as well. V and J are TRBV2 and TRBJ2-7; tentatively, D is TRBD2 (5 bases). CDR1 SNHLY and CDR2 FYNNEI come from the germline V gene. The CDR3 is 13 residues long. Trimming cost V 4 bases and J 2 bases, with 9 bases left between them. This CDR3 is CASSGTGTYEQYF. The CDR3, as DNA: TGTGCCAGCAGTGGGACCGGGACCTACGAGCAGTACTTC.

The chain employs TRBV28 and TRBJ1-5, with D perhaps matching TRBD1 (6 bases). CDR1 MDHEN and CDR2 SYDVKM come from the germline V gene. Trimming cost V 4 bases and J 6 bases, with 16 bases left between them. The CDR3 is made up of 15 amino acids. CDR3 amino acids: CASSSGTTGIQPQHF. CDR3 bases: TGTGCCAGCAGTTCCGGGACAACCGGAATTCAGCCCCAGCATTTT.